This section outlines one T cell receptor beta chain sequence together with its context. Its matching antigen is unknown. An input of about 0.5 to 1 ug of RNA was subjected to reverse transcription using random hexamers. Across 54 Vbeta and 13 Jbeta, immunoSEQ multiplex PCR amplified TCR beta CDR3. TCRdb passed the immunoSEQ multiplex PCR reads through MiXCR, listing each CDR3 protein once. The sample includes 200,000 to 300,000 distinct CDR3 sequences, 90% to 97% of them seen just once. The data derive from a study of CD8 T cells in Susac syndrome. About the research overall: When blood was drawn, the patients with Susac syndrome were therapy-naive, on corticosteroids, or on intravenous immunoglobulin alone. Findings of the study overall: The study conceded that relatively few individuals underwent its TCR sequencing and HLA analysis.

This CDR3 spans 14 amino acids. Sample: CD4+ T cells from PBMCs. The V and J genes are TRBV1 and TRBJ2-1. TRBV1 is a listed pseudogene. This receptor was identified in a human donor with Susac syndrome. The CDR3 reads CTSSQDFACNEQFF. The CDR3 DNA reads as TGCACCAGCAGCCAAGATTTTGCCTGCAATGAGCAGTTCTTC.